A selection of T cell receptor beta chains follows, all from one sample in a study of T cells in Graves' hyperthyroidism and ophthalmopathy. Each CDR3 protein gets one entry after TCRdb re-called the multiplex PCR reads with MiXCR. The sample lists roughly 510,000 distinct CDR3 sequences; 20% to 25% were seen once. The sequenced sample consisted of blood. These receptors were obtained from a young man with Graves' hyperthyroidism. Both conserved end residues are part of each CDR3. A D gene is named only where the DNA matches it firmly. Clone size is given for some rows only: seen once, a few or many times, or a class if the clone is expanded.

J gene: TRBJ2-5
D gene: TRBD2
V gene: TRBV6-1
clone size: many
CDR3 protein: CASTRTREETQYF

J gene: TRBJ2-5
D gene: NA
V gene: TRBV5-1
clone size: few
CDR3 protein: CASSWLTGNSQETQYF

J gene: TRBJ2-5
D gene: NA
V gene: TRBV6-5
clone size: many
CDR3 protein: CAHQSYPQETQYF

J gene: TRBJ2-6
D gene: TRBD1
V gene: TRBV5-1
clone size: NA
CDR3 protein: CASSHRTGGEANVLTF

J gene: TRBJ2-7
D gene: TRBD1
V gene: TRBV7-9
clone size: NA
CDR3 protein: CASDGTGLDEQYF

J gene: TRBJ1-1
D gene: TRBD1
V gene: TRBV5-1
clone size: many
CDR3 protein: CASSLLTGTGGEAFF

J gene: TRBJ2-2
D gene: NA
V gene: TRBV11-2
clone size: few
CDR3 protein: CASSLRGGGELFF

J gene: TRBJ2-5
D gene: TRBD2
V gene: TRBV24-1
clone size: NA
CDR3 protein: CASSPLGGRVQETQYF

J gene: TRBJ1-6
D gene: NA
V gene: TRBV20-1
clone size: NA
CDR3 protein: CSAPPHLGGNSPLHF

J gene: TRBJ2-7
D gene: NA
V gene: TRBV3-1
clone size: many
CDR3 protein: CASSQYPHEQYF

J gene: TRBJ1-2
D gene: NA
V gene: TRBV19
clone size: many
CDR3 protein: CASLGTWGYGYTF